This TCR beta chain originates from a study of early T cells in non-severe SARS-CoV-2 infection. At the level of the study: Sequencing of bulk RNA from unsorted whole blood was done, without chain pairing. Findings and limits, study-wide: Anti-spike CD8 responses were favored by VDJdb matching, which missed private and CD4 specificities.

The CDR3 runs to 10 residues. CDR1 SNHLY and CDR2 FYNNEI come from the germline V gene. Attachment of unique molecular identifiers to individual cDNA molecules was performed. TCRdb recomputed calls from the 5' RACE reads with MiXCR, one row per CDR3 protein. The table records roughly 57,000 distinct CDR3 sequences, less than 15% of them present only once. A word on this clonotype: The antigen is undetermined. One end of the junction does not line up with germline, which may come from a read error.

This receptor was identified in an adult who was a healthcare worker with PCR-confirmed SARS-CoV-2 infection or an uninfected control (not recorded which). The genes are TRBV2 and TRBJ2-2, with no clear D. Sequences were derived from whole blood, sampled at baseline. CDR3 coding DNA: TGTGCCAGCGCCGCCCTGGAGCTGGTTTTT. Its translation is CASAALELVF.